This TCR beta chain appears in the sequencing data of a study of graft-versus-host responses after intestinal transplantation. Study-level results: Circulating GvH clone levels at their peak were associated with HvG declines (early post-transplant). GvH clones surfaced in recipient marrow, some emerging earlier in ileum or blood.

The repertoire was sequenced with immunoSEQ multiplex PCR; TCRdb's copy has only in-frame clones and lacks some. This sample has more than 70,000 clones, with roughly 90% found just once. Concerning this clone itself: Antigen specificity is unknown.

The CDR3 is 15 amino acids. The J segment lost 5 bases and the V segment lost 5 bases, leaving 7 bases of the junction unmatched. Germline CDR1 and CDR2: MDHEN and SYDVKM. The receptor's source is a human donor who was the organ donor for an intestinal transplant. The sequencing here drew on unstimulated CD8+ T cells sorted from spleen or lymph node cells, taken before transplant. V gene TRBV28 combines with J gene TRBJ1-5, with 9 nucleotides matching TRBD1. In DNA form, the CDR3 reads TGTGCCAGCAGTACAAGCAGACAGGGGGATCAGCCCCAGCATTTT. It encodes CASSTSRQGDQPQHF.